Given below is one T cell receptor (beta chain) in context. The CDR3 runs to 15 residues. As processed by the authors: For nucleated cells, counts were estimated from reference gene primer amplification. Method: immunoSEQ multiplex PCR; TCRdb's copy keeps in-frame clones and lacks some. V and J calls and clone size are given by that table; D and trimming were obtained from the DNA. The sample records about 430,000 clones, 85% to 90% being singletons. These data are taken from a study of blood T cell repertoires in COVID-19. The study drew participants aged about 18 to 95 years from some 24 US areas. Cohort allocation depended upon clinical history that participants reported. In Cohort 3, a recovered donor had either two negative PCRs, clearance, or symptom resolution.

The sequencing sample was made of PBMCs or T cells enriched from blood (not recorded which). This chain links TRBV21-1 with TRBJ2-4; the DNA was not used to check the table's D call, TRBD2. TRBV21-1 is classified as a pseudogene. This clonotype was sampled from a man aged 30 to 45 who had recovered from COVID-19. CDR3 bases: TGTGCCAGCAGCCACGGAGGGGTGGACAAAAACATTCAGTACTTC. Protein: CASSHGGVDKNIQYF.